Presented here are 17 T cell receptor beta chains from one specimen sequenced in a study of shared clonotypes between healthy human individuals. Terminally differentiated effector memory CD45RA+ cells were excluded from the naive CD8 cells, which were CD45RO-negative and positively selected for CCR7. Data came from immunoSEQ multiplex PCR; TCRdb stores just in-frame clones and leaves some out. The table includes 750,000 to 1,000,000 clones, around 92% detected once. Sequencing was performed on naive CD8+ T cells sorted from blood. These receptors came from a man younger than 45 in good health.

This chain joins TRBV7-2 and TRBJ2-7; TRBD2 matches at 8 bases. Germline V gene data show CDR1 as SGHTA and CDR2 as FQGNSA. Losses at the gene ends were 2 bases for V and 4 bases for J; bases not matched to a gene: 7. The CDR3 runs 15 residues. CDR3 protein: CASSLMSGSLYEQYF. In DNA form, the CDR3 reads TGTGCCAGCAGCTTAATGAGCGGGAGTCTGTACGAGCAGTACTTC.

The chain has TRBV27 and TRBJ2-6, with 10 bases fitting TRBD2. The V segment lost 4 bases and the J segment 0 bases; nucleotides outside the gene matches: 3. Germline assignment: CDR1 MNHEY and CDR2 SMNVEV (reference sequence). The CDR3 contains 17 residues. CDR3 amino acids: CASSSLAGSSGANVLTF. The CDR3 nucleotides are TGTGCCAGCAGTTCACTAGCGGGAAGCTCTGGGGCCAACGTCCTGACTTTC.

The rearrangement links TRBV4-1 to TRBJ2-3; D call uncertain. The CDR3 runs 13 residues. Per the germline V gene, CDR1 is MGHRA and CDR2 is YSYEKL. V was clipped by 2 bases and J by 0 bases, with 3 bases between them. CDR3 in amino acids: CASSQRSTDTQYF. CDR3 DNA sequence: TGCGCCAGCAGCCAACGGAGCACAGATACGCAGTATTTT.

The CDR3 nucleotides read TGCGCCAGCAGCGTAGTAGCTGCAACCTACGAGCAGTACTTC. It encodes CASSVVAATYEQYF. The chain employs TRBV4-1 and TRBJ2-7; D call uncertain. V lost 5 bases to trimming and J lost 2 bases, with 13 bases between them. This CDR3 contains 14 residues. Per germline, CDR1 MGHRA and CDR2 YSYEKL.

The gene calls are TRBV18 and TRBJ2-4, with D unresolved. Germline V gene sequence: CDR1 KGHSH, CDR2 LQKENI. The germline V and J ends were trimmed by 2 bases and 0 bases, with 8 bases remaining between them. The CDR3 contains 15 residues. CDR3 nucleotides: TGTGCCAGCTCACCAGGTGCCTTAGCCAAAAACATTCAGTACTTC. It yields the protein CASSPGALAKNIQYF.

V usage is TRBV7-3 and J usage is TRBJ2-1; D remains ambiguous. The CDR3 extends over 14 amino acids. With 1 base removed from V and 6 bases from J, the gap between germline ends came to 10 bases. Germline V CDR1 and CDR2: SGHTA, FQGTGA. CDR3 DNA: TGTGCCAGCAGCTTAAGCGGACCTCTCAATGAGCAGTTCTTC. It codes for CASSLSGPLNEQFF.

The V gene is TRBV4-3, the J gene TRBJ1-1, with D possibly matching TRBD1 (6 bases). CDR3 length equals 16 residues. Germline CDR1 is LGHNA and CDR2 is YSLEER. V lost 0 bases to trimming and J lost 8 bases, with 19 bases between them. The CDR3 is CASSQDGTGTLMEAFF. CDR3 in DNA: TGCGCCAGCAGCCAAGATGGAACAGGGACATTAATGGAAGCTTTCTTT.

CDR3 bases: TGTGCCAGCAGTACTACCGGGAGGGAGCTGTTTTTT. Protein: CASSTTGRELFF. This rearrangement joins TRBV7-9 to TRBJ2-2; TRBD2 might be the D (5 bases). V was clipped by 6 bases and J by 9 bases, with 11 bases between them. From germline, CDR1 is SEHNR and CDR2 FQNEAQ (reference sequence). CDR3 size: 12 residues.

The chain combines TRBV9 with TRBJ2-1; the match to TRBD2 covers 8 bases. Germline values: CDR1 SGDLS, CDR2 YYNGEE. The junction had 6 bases not matched to a gene; V was cut back by 3 bases and J by 4 bases. The CDR3 spans 15 residues. The CDR3 is CASSDRTSRYNEQFF. DNA for the CDR3: TGTGCCAGCAGCGATCGGACTAGCAGGTACAATGAGCAGTTCTTC.

The chain has TRBV4-2 and TRBJ2-7, with D perhaps matching TRBD1 or TRBD2 (5 bases each). The CDR3 consists of 14 residues. The V end lost 0 bases, the J end lost 4 bases, and 10 bases lay between the germline ends. Germline CDR1 LGHNA, CDR2 YNFKEQ. The CDR3 DNA sequence: TGTGCCAGCAGCCAAGAGGGGGTAGAGTACGAGCAGTACTTC. Translating gives CASSQEGVEYEQYF.

This clone was seen at least ten times. The J gene is TRBJ2-1, the V gene TRBV28; D not resolved. Trimming removed 7 bases from V and 10 bases from J, with 20 bases in between. This CDR3 has 14 amino acids. CDR1 is MDHEN, CDR2 SYDVKM, per germline. The CDR3 DNA reads as TGTGCCAGCACATCCCTAGGTGGAAACGACGAGCAGTTCTTC. This sequence encodes CASTSLGGNDEQFF.

The chain recombines TRBV28 with TRBJ2-2; TRBD2 matches at 7 bases. The CDR3 spans 15 residues. The V and J ends lost 8 bases and 0 bases, in that order; junction bases with no gene match: 6. Germline V gene data show CDR1 as MDHEN and CDR2 as SYDVKM. The CDR3, as DNA: TGTGCCAGCCTACCCGGGACTACGAACACCGGGGAGCTGTTTTTT. It translates to CASLPGTTNTGELFF.

This rearrangement joins TRBV7-9 to TRBJ2-2; D is undetermined. The CDR3 covers 12 residues. Per germline, CDR1 SEHNR and CDR2 FQNEAQ (reference sequence). Trimming took off 1 base at V and 11 bases at J, with 8 bases between the two ends. The CDR3 nucleotides are TGTGCCAGCAGCTTAGGGTTCGGAGAGCTGTTTTTT. This gives the protein CASSLGFGELFF.

V is TRBV10-3 and J is TRBJ2-2; 7 bases agree with TRBD2. This CDR3 has 11 residues. CDR1 is ENHRY and CDR2 is SYGVKD in the germline V gene. CDR3 region: CASGLPGELFF. CDR3 in DNA: TGTGCATCGGGACTACCCGGGGAGCTGTTTTTT.

The chain carries TRBV28 and TRBJ2-7, with 7 bases that match TRBD1. The junction had 9 bases not matched to a gene; V was cut back by 3 bases and J by 7 bases. The CDR3 runs 14 residues. CDR1 and CDR2 from the germline V gene are MDHEN and SYDVKM. CDR3 in amino acids: CASSFPTGIPEQYF. The DNA for the CDR3 is TGTGCCAGCAGTTTCCCGACAGGGATCCCTGAGCAGTACTTC.

V gene TRBV7-9 combines with J gene TRBJ2-1; maybe TRBD1 (6 bases). V was cut by 5 bases and J by 2 bases, with 16 bases left in between. The CDR3 totals 16 residues. The V gene's germline CDR1 is SEHNR and CDR2 FQNEAQ (reference sequence). This chain's CDR3 is CASSPRQADPYNEQFF. In DNA form, the CDR3 reads TGTGCCAGCAGCCCCCGACAGGCGGACCCCTACAATGAGCAGTTCTTC. The complete variable domain, with remaining parts taken from reference TRBV7-9 and TRBJ2-1, reads DTGVSQNPRHKITKRGQNVTFRCDPISEHNRLYWYRQTLGQGPEFLTYFQNEAQLEKSRLLSDRFSAERPKGSFSTLEIQRTEQGDSAMYLCASSPRQADPYNEQFFGPGTRLTVL.

The V gene is TRBV21-1, the J gene TRBJ1-1; the D call of TRBD1 is as the table states it, not checked on the DNA. TRBV21-1 is marked as a pseudogene. The CDR3 has 11 residues. Here the CDR3 DNA reads TGTGCCAGCAGCAAATGGGCTGCAGCTTTCTTT. It specifies CASSKWAAAFF.